Below, one T cell receptor (beta chain) is given with its context. Its antigen remains unknown. The treatment denotes: 19 received Ad26.COV2.S at low or high dose, single or two shots; roughly five received placebo; per-sample allocation not given. On day 63 after the first injection, vaccine and placebo recipients gave samples. The vaccine delivered Wuhan-strain SARS-CoV-2 spike through an Ad26 vector. Losses at the gene ends were 1 base for V and 4 bases for J; bases not matched to a gene: 9. The CDR3 loop spans 16 amino acids. Looked up from germline, CDR1 is PRHDT and CDR2 is FYEKMQ (reference sequence). Profiling relied on immunoSEQ multiplex PCR, and the TCRdb table lists in-frame clones only, not all of them. The repertoire holds roughly 460,000 clones, with about 89% as singletons. These data come from a study of Ad26.COV2.S vaccination and SARS-CoV-2 variants. Study-wide background: In the study, Ad26.COV2.S was injected intramuscularly once, or twice 56 days apart. Overall study results and limits: Quantification of TCR breadth and depth may have yielded underestimates of total T cell responses.

The clonotype comes from a person aged 18-65 years who received the Ad26.COV2.S COVID-19 vaccine or a placebo. Material: peripheral blood, obtained in a trial of Ad26.COV2.S vaccine versus placebo. V and J are TRBV13 and TRBJ2-7; 8 bases map to TRBD1. The CDR3: CASSLEGGQGAYEQYF. CDR3 DNA sequence: TGTGCCAGCAGCTTAGAGGGGGGCCAGGGGGCTTACGAGCAGTACTTC. The complete variable domain, with remaining parts taken from reference TRBV13 and TRBJ2-7, reads AAGVIQSPRHLIKEKRETATLKCYPIPRHDTVYWYQQGPGQDPQFLISFYEKMQSDKGSIPDRFSAQQFSDYHSELNMSSLELGDSALYFCASSLEGGQGAYEQYFGPGTRLTVT.